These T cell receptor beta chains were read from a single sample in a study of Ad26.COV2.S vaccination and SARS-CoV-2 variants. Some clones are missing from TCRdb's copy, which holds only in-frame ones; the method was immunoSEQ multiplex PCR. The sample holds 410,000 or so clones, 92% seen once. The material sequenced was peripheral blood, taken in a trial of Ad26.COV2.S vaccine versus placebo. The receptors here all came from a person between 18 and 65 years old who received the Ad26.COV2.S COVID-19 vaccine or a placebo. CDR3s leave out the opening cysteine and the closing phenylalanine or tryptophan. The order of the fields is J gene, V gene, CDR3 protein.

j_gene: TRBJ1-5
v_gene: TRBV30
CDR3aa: AWRDYRGYNQPQH

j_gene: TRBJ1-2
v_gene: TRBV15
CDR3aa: ATSRDDEMDSLYGYT

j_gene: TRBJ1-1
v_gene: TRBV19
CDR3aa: ASSIGSVNTEAF

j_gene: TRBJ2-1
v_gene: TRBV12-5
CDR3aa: ASGLVVLAGGPANEQF

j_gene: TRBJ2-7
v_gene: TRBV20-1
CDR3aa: SASIGARYEQY

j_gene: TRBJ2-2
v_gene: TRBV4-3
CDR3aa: ASSQGRGTGELF

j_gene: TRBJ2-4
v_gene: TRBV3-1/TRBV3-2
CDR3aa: ASSPGGIQY

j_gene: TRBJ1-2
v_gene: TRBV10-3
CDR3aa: AISDWDNLFYGYT

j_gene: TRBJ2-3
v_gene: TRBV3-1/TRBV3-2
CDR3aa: ASSQGYSGGVTDTQY

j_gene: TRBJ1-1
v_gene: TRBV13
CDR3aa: ASSFAVEHIGEAF

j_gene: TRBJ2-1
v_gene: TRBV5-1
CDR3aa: ASSLELSSYNEQF

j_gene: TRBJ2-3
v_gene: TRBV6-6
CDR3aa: ASRKEPGQATDTQY

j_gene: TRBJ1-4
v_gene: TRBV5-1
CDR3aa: ASSREQAPNEKLF

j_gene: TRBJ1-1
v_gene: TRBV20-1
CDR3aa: SASPPTSLNTEAF

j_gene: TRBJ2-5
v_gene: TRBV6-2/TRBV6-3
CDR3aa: ASSWPARGAPGQY

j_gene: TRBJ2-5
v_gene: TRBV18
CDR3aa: ASSPQGLAGRGAQY

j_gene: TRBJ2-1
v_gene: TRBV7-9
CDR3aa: ASSLVARGDNEQF

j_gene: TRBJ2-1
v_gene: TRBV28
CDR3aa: ASSFLASGASYNEQF

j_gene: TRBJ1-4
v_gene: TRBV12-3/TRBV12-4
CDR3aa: ASSFGTVEKLF

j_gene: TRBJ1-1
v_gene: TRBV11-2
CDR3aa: ANRGIGDGYTEAF

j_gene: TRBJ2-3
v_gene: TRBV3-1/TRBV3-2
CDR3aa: ASSPRQGGGTDTQY

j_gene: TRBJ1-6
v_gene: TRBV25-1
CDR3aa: ASSEMNSASPLH

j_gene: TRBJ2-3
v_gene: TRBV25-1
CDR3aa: ASSEVGSSGTTDTQY

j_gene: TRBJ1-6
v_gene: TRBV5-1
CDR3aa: ASSLIYSNSPLH

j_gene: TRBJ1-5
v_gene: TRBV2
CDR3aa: ASSESGGWQPQH

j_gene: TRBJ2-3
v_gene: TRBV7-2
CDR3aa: ASSLAPTGGTDTQY

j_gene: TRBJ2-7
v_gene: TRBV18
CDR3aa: ASSTSSGYEQY

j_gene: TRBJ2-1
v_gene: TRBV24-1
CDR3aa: ATSDRVLISYNEQF

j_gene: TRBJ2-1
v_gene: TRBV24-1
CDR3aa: ATSGARDPYNEQF

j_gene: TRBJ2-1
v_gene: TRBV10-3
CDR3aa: AISEANSGVLSYNEQF

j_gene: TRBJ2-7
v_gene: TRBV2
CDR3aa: ASSVSGFTYEQY

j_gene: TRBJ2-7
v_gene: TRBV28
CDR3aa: ASSLGFAGTGRSEQY

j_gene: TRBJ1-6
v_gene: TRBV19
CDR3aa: ASKTGGEHSPLH

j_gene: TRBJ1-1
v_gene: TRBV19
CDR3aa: ASSIRAGKDTEAF

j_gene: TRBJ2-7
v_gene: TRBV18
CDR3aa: ASSPTGGSYEQY